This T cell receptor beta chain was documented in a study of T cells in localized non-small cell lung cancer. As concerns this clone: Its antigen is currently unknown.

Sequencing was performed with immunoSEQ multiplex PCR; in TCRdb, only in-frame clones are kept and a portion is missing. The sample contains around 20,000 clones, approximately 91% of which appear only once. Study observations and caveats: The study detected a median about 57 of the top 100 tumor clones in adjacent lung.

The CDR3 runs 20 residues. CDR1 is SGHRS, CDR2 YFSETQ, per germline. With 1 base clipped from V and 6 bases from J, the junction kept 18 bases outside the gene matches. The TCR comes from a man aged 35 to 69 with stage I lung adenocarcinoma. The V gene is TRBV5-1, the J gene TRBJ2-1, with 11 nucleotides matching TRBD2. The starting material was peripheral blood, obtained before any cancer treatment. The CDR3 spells CASSLYFLNIAGGRINEQFF. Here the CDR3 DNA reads TGCGCCAGCAGCTTGTACTTCCTGAACATAGCGGGAGGGCGTATCAATGAGCAGTTCTTC.